One and the same sample provided the 27 T cell receptor beta chains below, sequenced in a study of early T cells in non-severe SARS-CoV-2 infection. A single record per CDR3 protein comes from TCRdb applying MiXCR to the 5' RACE reads. The data show tens of thousands of distinct CDR3 sequences, about 5.8% seen once. Specimen: whole blood. The receptors here all came from an adult who was a healthcare worker with PCR-confirmed SARS-CoV-2 infection or an uninfected control (not recorded which).

The chain joins TRBV20-1 to TRBJ2-1; D unresolved. Trimming shortened V by 5 bases and J by 6 bases, and 14 bases separated the two germline ends. The CDR3 length is 13 residues. CDR1 is DFQATT and CDR2 is SNEGSKA in the germline V gene (reference sequence). The CDR3 reads CSAPGKNANEQFF. For the CDR3, the DNA is TGCAGTGCTCCCGGCAAAAACGCCAATGAGCAGTTCTTC.

This clonotype was counted at least ten times. The J gene is TRBJ2-7, the V gene TRBV11-2, with D tentatively TRBD2 (5 bases). The CDR3 contains 16 residues. The germline V gene has CDR1 SGHAT and CDR2 FQNNGV. V gave up 4 bases and J gave up 5 bases, with 21 bases separating them. The DNA of the CDR3 is TGTGCCAGCAGCTCCGTGGTGGGGAGAGGACCGGACGAGCAGTACTTC. Translated, it gives CASSSVVGRGPDEQYF. The variable domain in full, completed from reference TRBV11-2 and TRBJ2-7, reads EAGVAQSPRYKIIEKRQSVAFWCNPISGHATLYWYQQILGQGPKLLIQFQNNGVVDDSQLPKDRFSAERLKGVDSTLKIQPAKLEDSAVYLCASSSVVGRGPDEQYFGPGTRLTVT.

J is TRBJ2-1 and V is TRBV5-1, with 10 bases matching TRBD1. The germline CDR1 and CDR2 sequences are SGHRS and YFSETQ. The V and J ends lost 4 bases and 7 bases, in that order; junction bases with no gene match: 11. The CDR3 consists of 16 residues. The CDR3 region is CASSGGTGDITNEQFF. For the CDR3, the DNA is TGCGCCAGCAGCGGCGGGACAGGGGACATTACAAATGAGCAGTTCTTC.

This clonotype was picked up many times. V usage is TRBV6-1 and J usage is TRBJ2-3; unclear D gene. V lost 6 bases to trimming and J lost 2 bases, with 12 bases between them. Germline V gene data show CDR1 as MNHNS and CDR2 as SASEGT. The CDR3 sequence is 14 residues long. Here the CDR3 reads CASRPSGSTDTQYF. The CDR3 region has the DNA TGTGCCAGCAGGCCGTCCGGGTCCACAGATACGCAGTATTTT.

The chain employs TRBV19 and TRBJ1-5, with TRBD1 identical over 8 bases. The CDR3 runs to 13 residues. CDR1 and CDR2 (germline): LNHDA, SQIVND (reference sequence). V shed 6 bases and J 3 bases; nucleotides not matched to a gene: 1. The CDR3 region is CASSRGPNQPQHF. In nucleotides, the CDR3 is TGTGCCAGTAGCAGGGGGCCCAATCAGCCCCAGCATTTT.

This clonotype was counted at least ten times. The chain employs TRBV7-2 and TRBJ2-7, with 8 bases aligning to TRBD2. The CDR3 loop spans 15 amino acids. Looked up from germline, CDR1 is SGHTA and CDR2 is FQGNSA. With 5 bases clipped from V and 0 bases from J, the junction kept 6 bases outside the gene matches. The CDR3 here is CASSVGGRISYEQYF. CDR3 DNA sequence: TGTGCCAGCAGCGTAGGCGGGAGGATCTCCTACGAGCAGTACTTC.

In this sample, this clonotype turned up many times. This chain joins TRBV20-1 and TRBJ2-7; 9 bases match TRBD2. This CDR3 is built from 15 residues. The germline gives CDR1 DFQATT, CDR2 SNEGSKA (reference sequence). V lost 4 bases and J lost 2; bases outside the gene matches: 9. The CDR3 spells CSATESGRNTYEQYF. The DNA for the CDR3 is TGCAGTGCTACTGAAAGCGGGAGGAATACCTACGAGCAGTACTTC.

In this sample, this clonotype turned up many times. The rearrangement uses TRBV7-2 and TRBJ2-3; D remains unclear. The CDR3 is made up of 12 amino acids. V gave up 3 bases and J gave up 2 bases, with 3 bases separating them. Germline V gene sequence: CDR1 SGHTA, CDR2 FQGNSA. The CDR3 bases are TGTGCCAGCAGCTTGGACACAGATACGCAGTATTTT. Translated: CASSLDTDTQYF.

This clonotype was counted many times. The chain joins TRBV7-2 to TRBJ1-1, with D perhaps matching TRBD1 (6 bases). The germline V gene encodes CDR1 SGHTA and CDR2 FQGNSA. V lost 1 base and J lost 1, with 10 bases in between. The CDR3 runs 15 residues. The CDR3 spells CASSLEPGANTEAFF. The DNA for the CDR3 is TGTGCCAGCAGCTTAGAGCCAGGGGCGAACACTGAAGCTTTCTTT.

The sample holds many counts of this clonotype. V is TRBV7-8 and J is TRBJ2-3; D is unresolved. Germline values: CDR1 SGHVS, CDR2 FQNEAQ. V gave up 3 bases and J gave up 2 bases, with 6 bases separating them. The CDR3 has 13 amino acids. CDR3 sequence (DNA): TGTGCCAGCAGCTTGGGGTACACAGATACGCAGTATTTT. As protein: CASSLGYTDTQYF.

This clonotype occurred many times. The CDR3 is CASSYSTVYEQYF. The CDR3 nucleotides read TGTGCCAGCAGTTACTCGACGGTCTACGAGCAGTACTTC. The J gene is TRBJ2-7, the V gene TRBV6-2 or TRBV6-3; the D is unclear. The CDR3 is 13 amino acids. Per germline, CDR1 MNHEY and CDR2 SVGEGT. V was clipped by 0 bases and J by 3 bases, with 6 bases between them.

This clonotype was counted at least ten times. The V call is TRBV20-1, the J call TRBJ2-1; D is ambiguous. CDR3 length: 14 amino acids. CDR1 and CDR2 from the germline V gene are DFQATT and SNEGSKA (reference sequence). Trimming removed 6 bases from V and 0 bases from J, with 12 bases in between. The CDR3 loop reads CSAQKESSYNEQFF. The DNA for the CDR3 is TGCAGTGCCCAGAAGGAGAGCTCCTACAATGAGCAGTTCTTC.

This clonotype was seen more than once but under ten times. A read error may produce the germline difference seen at one junction end. The V and J genes are TRBV4-3 and TRBJ2-7, with 12 bases fitting TRBD2. Germline V CDR1 and CDR2: LGHNA, YSLEER. This CDR3 contains 15 residues. The CDR3 is CASSQSTSGGLERYF. DNA for the CDR3: TGCGCCAGCAGCCAATCGACTAGCGGGGGCCTAGAGCGGTACTTC.

The sample holds many counts of this clonotype. One junction end does not reproduce the germline sequence, and a read error may be involved. The CDR3 DNA reads as TGTGTCAGCAAGGTGGGGGTCACAGATACGCAGTATTTT. It is translated as CVSKVGVTDTQYF. The V gene is TRBV12-3 or TRBV12-4, the J gene TRBJ2-3; either TRBD1 or TRBD2 may supply D (5 bases each). The CDR3 spans 13 residues.

This clonotype was counted a few times. The rearrangement uses TRBV18 and TRBJ2-1; D is possibly TRBD1 (5 bases). Trimming cost V 0 bases and J 0 bases, with 9 bases left between them. This CDR3 has 16 residues. Germline V CDR1 and CDR2: KGHSH, LQKENI. In DNA form, the CDR3 reads TGTGCCAGCTCACCACCGGGGCTTGCCTCCTACAATGAGCAGTTCTTC. Protein sequence: CASSPPGLASYNEQFF.

Ten or more counts support this clonotype. The rearrangement joins TRBV20-1 to TRBJ2-5; D call uncertain. Looked up from germline, CDR1 is DFQATT and CDR2 is SNEGSKA (reference sequence). The V gene lost 5 bases and the J gene lost 1 base, with 8 bases spanning the gap. CDR3 length equals 12 residues. As DNA, the CDR3 is TGCAGTGCTTTTCGGCTCCAAGAGACCCAGTACTTC. Encoded protein: CSAFRLQETQYF.

This clonotype has just a few counts. The CDR3 bases are TGTGCCAGCAGCCGGACTAGCGGGGCCTACGAGCAGTACTTC. Translating gives CASSRTSGAYEQYF. The gene calls are TRBV28 and TRBJ2-7, with 12 bases identical to TRBD2. The germline CDR1 and CDR2 sequences are MDHEN and SYDVKM. V lost 6 bases, J lost 2 bases, and 2 bases stayed unmatched. This CDR3 is built from 14 residues.

This clonotype occurred many times. The DNA of the CDR3 is TGCGCCAGCAGCCTTAGCGGGAGCACAGATACGCAGTATTTT. Translated, it gives CASSLSGSTDTQYF. The chain employs TRBV4-3 and TRBJ2-3, with 7 bases identical to TRBD2. V lost 4 bases to trimming and J lost 0 bases; unmatched junction nucleotides: 1. This CDR3 has 14 residues. Germline loops: CDR1 LGHNA, CDR2 YSLEER.

The chain employs TRBV14 and TRBJ1-3; unclear D gene. Trimming removed 5 bases from V and 1 base from J, with 9 bases in between. The CDR3 has 14 residues. Germline CDR1 is SGHDN and CDR2 is FVKESK. For the CDR3, the DNA is TGTGCCAGCAGCTCCTCGGGGTCTGGAAACACCATATATTTT. This gives the protein CASSSSGSGNTIYF.

This clonotype has ten or more counts. The gene calls are TRBV5-1 and TRBJ1-6; D gene uncertain. Germline CDR1 SGHRS, CDR2 YFSETQ. V was clipped by 0 bases and J by 5 bases, with 6 bases between them. The CDR3 is 14 amino acids. The CDR3 sequence: CASSLDHNNSPLHF. CDR3 DNA sequence: TGCGCCAGCAGCTTGGACCACAATAATTCACCCCTCCACTTT.

The gene calls are TRBV12-3 or TRBV12-4 and TRBJ2-3; D gene unclear. The CDR3 has 16 residues. The germline V and J ends were trimmed by 7 bases and 0 bases, with 17 bases remaining between them. This CDR3 is CASTSPVGASTDTQYF. The CDR3 DNA follows: TGTGCCAGCACCTCCCCCGTCGGAGCTAGCACAGATACGCAGTATTTT.

The chain joins TRBV6-1 to TRBJ2-7; D could derive from TRBD1 or TRBD2 (5 bases each). The CDR3 extends over 14 amino acids. V was pared by 6 bases and J by 1 base, with 13 bases between. The germline CDR1 and CDR2 sequences are MNHNS and SASEGT. The CDR3 is CASSAGTASYEQYF. CDR3 bases: TGTGCCAGCAGCGCCGGGACGGCGTCCTACGAGCAGTACTTC.

This clonotype was recorded at least ten times. The chain carries TRBV24-1 and TRBJ2-3; unclear D gene. Germline V gene lookup returns CDR1 KGHDR and CDR2 SFDVKD. The CDR3 is 11 amino acids. Trimming removed 6 bases from V and 6 bases from J, with 6 bases in between. The CDR3: CATSWLDTQYF. In DNA, the CDR3 is TGTGCCACCAGTTGGTTGGATACGCAGTATTTT.

This clonotype has ten or more counts. The gene calls are TRBV15 and TRBJ1-3; TRBD1 agrees at 8 bases. From germline, CDR1 is LNHNV and CDR2 YYDKDF (reference sequence). The junction had 5 bases not matched to a gene; V was cut back by 4 bases and J by 6 bases. This CDR3 spans 14 amino acids. CDR3 nucleotide sequence: TGTGCCACCAGCATTGGACAGGGCGCAAACACCATATATTTT. Protein sequence: CATSIGQGANTIYF.

As concerns this clonotype: This sequence may be a read error, since a much larger clone differs from it by one base. V and J are TRBV30 and TRBJ2-7, with D unresolved. CDR3 size: 11 residues. Germline assignment: CDR1 GTSNPN and CDR2 SVGIG (reference sequence). CDR3 nucleotides: TGTGTCTGGAGACACTCCTACGAGCAGTACTTC. Translation gives CVWRHSYEQYF.

This clonotype was counted at least ten times. The rearrangement joins TRBV20-1 to TRBJ2-3; D may be TRBD1 (6 bases). Germline V gene lookup returns CDR1 DFQATT and CDR2 SNEGSKA (reference sequence). The CDR3 contains 15 residues. Trimming left V 1 base short and J 2 bases short, with 13 bases between. The CDR3 bases are TGCAGTGCTAGAGGAGCGTGGGGGCCCACAGATACGCAGTATTTT. This encodes CSARGAWGPTDTQYF.

This chain connects TRBV7-8 to TRBJ2-5; D tentatively reads TRBD1 or TRBD2 (5 bases each). Per the germline V gene, CDR1 is SGHVS and CDR2 is FQNEAQ. This CDR3 is built from 15 residues. Trimming stripped 0 bases from V and 2 bases from J, with 10 bases between. This CDR3 reads CASSLAMGPQETQYF. CDR3 coding DNA: TGTGCCAGCAGCTTAGCGATGGGACCTCAAGAGACCCAGTACTTC.